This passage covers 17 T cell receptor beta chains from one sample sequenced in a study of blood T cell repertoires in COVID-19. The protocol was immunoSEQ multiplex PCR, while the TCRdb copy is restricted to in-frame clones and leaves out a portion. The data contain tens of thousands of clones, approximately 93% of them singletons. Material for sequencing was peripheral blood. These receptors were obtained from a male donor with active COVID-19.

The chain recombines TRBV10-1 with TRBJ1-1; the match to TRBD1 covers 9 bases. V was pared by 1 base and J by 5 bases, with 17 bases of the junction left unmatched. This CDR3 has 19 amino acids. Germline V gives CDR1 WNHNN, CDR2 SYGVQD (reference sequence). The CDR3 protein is CASSEFQRTGTGLWTEAFF. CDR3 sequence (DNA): TGCGCCAGCAGTGAGTTTCAACGAACCGGGACAGGGCTTTGGACTGAAGCTTTCTTT.

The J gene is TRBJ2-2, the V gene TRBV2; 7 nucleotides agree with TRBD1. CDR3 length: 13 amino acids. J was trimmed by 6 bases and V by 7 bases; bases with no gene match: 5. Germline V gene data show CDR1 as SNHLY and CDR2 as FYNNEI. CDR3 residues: CASKLTGAGELFF. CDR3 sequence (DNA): TGTGCCAGCAAGTTAACAGGGGCCGGGGAGCTGTTTTTT.

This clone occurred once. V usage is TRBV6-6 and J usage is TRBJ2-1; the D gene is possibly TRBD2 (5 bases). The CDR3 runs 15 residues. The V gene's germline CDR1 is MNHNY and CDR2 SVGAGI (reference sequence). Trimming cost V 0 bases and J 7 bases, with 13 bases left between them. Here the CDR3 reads CASSYSRLTGNEQFF. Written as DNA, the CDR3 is TGTGCCAGCAGTTACTCGCGGTTAACGGGGAATGAGCAGTTCTTC.

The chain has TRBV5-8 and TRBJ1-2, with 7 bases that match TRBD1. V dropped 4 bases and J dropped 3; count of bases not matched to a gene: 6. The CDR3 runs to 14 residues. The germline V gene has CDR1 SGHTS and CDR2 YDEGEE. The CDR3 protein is CASSLAGTDYGYTF. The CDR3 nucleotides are TGTGCCAGCAGCCTGGCCGGGACAGACTATGGCTACACCTTC.

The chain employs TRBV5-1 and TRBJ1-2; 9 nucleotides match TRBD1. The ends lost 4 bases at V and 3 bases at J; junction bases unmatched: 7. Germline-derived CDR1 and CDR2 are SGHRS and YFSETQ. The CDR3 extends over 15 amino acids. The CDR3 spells CASSTRTGEYYGYTF. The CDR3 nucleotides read TGCGCCAGCAGCACCCGGACAGGGGAGTACTATGGCTACACCTTC. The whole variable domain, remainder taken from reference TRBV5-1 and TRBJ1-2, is KAGVTQTPRYLIKTRGQQVTLSCSPISGHRSVSWYQQTPGQGLQFLFEYFSETQRNKGNFPGRFSGRQFSNSRSEMNVSTLELGDSALYLCASSTRTGEYYGYTFGSGTRLTVV.

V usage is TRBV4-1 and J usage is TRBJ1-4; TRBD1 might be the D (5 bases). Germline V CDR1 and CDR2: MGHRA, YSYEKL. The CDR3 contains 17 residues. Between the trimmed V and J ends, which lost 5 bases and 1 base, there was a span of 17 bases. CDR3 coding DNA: TGCGCCAGCAGCGTTAGGGGTGGCCAGGGAACTAATGAAAAACTGTTTTTT. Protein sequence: CASSVRGGQGTNEKLFF.

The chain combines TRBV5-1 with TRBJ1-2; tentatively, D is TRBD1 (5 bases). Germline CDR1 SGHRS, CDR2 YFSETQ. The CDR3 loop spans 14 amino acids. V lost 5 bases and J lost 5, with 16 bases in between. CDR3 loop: CASRRPGLEYGYTF. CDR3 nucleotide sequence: TGCGCCAGCAGAAGACCAGGGCTTGAGTATGGCTACACCTTC. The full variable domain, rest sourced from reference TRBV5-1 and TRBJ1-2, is KAGVTQTPRYLIKTRGQQVTLSCSPISGHRSVSWYQQTPGQGLQFLFEYFSETQRNKGNFPGRFSGRQFSNSRSEMNVSTLELGDSALYLCASRRPGLEYGYTFGSGTRLTVV.

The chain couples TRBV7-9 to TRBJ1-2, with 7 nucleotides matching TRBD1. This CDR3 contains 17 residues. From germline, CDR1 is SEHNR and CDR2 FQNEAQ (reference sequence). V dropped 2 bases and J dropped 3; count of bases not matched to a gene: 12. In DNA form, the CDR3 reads TGTGCCAGCAGCTTACCCTTAGGGGGCAGTTCTGACTATGGCTACACCTTC. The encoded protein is CASSLPLGGSSDYGYTF. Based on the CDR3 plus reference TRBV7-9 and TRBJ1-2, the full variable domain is DTGVSQNPRHKITKRGQNVTFRCDPISEHNRLYWYRQTLGQGPEFLTYFQNEAQLEKSRLLSDRFSAERPKGSFSTLEIQRTEQGDSAMYLCASSLPLGGSSDYGYTFGSGTRLTVV.

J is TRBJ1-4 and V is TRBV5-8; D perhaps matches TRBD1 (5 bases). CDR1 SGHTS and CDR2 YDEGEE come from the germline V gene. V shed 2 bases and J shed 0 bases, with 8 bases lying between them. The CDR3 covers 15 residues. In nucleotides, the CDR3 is TGTGCCAGCAGCTTCGGGGGAGCAACTAATGAAAAACTGTTTTTT. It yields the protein CASSFGGATNEKLFF.

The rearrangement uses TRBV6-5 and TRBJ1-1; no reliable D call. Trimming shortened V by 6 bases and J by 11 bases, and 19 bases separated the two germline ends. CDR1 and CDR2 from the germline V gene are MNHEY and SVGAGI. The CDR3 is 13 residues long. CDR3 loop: CASSPYEGLKAFF. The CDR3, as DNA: TGTGCCAGCAGCCCCTATGAGGGATTGAAGGCTTTCTTT.

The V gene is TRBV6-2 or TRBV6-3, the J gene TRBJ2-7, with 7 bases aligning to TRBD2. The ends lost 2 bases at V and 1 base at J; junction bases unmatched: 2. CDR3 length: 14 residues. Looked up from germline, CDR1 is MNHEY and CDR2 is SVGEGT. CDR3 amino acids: CASSYSGASYEQYF. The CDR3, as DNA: TGTGCCAGCAGTTACAGCGGGGCTTCCTACGAGCAGTACTTC.

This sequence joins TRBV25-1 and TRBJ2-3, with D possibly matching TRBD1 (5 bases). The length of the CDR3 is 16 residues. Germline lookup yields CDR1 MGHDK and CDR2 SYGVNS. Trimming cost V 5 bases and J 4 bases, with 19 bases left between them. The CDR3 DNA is TGTGCCAGCAGTACCCGGACAAATAACCCAGCAGATACGCAGTATTTT. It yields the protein CASSTRTNNPADTQYF.

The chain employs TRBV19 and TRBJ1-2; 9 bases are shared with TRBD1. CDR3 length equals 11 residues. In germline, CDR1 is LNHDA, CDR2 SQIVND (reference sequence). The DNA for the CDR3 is TGTGCAACCACAGGGGGCTGGGGCTACACCTTC. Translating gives CATTGGWGYTF.

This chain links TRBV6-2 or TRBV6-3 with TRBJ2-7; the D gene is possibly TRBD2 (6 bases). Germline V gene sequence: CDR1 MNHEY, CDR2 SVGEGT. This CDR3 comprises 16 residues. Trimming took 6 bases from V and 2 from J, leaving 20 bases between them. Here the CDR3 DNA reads TGTGCCAGCAGCCTCACCGGAGGAGGGATCCCCTACGAGCAGTACTTC. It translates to CASSLTGGGIPYEQYF.

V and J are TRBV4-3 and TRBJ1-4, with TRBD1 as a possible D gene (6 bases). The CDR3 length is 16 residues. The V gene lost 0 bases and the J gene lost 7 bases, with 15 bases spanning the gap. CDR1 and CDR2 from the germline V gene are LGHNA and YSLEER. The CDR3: CASSQDLGGASEKLFF. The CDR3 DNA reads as TGCGCCAGCAGCCAAGATCTAGGGGGGGCAAGTGAAAAACTGTTTTTT.

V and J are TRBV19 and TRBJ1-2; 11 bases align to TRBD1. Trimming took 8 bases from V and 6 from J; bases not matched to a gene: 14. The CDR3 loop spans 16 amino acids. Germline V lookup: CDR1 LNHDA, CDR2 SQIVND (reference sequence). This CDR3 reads CASQDRGRPWIHGYTF. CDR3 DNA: TGTGCCAGTCAGGACAGGGGGCGCCCCTGGATACATGGCTACACCTTC.

In DNA, the CDR3 is TGTGCCAGCAGCCCACACCAGGGGGGAGAAAAACTGTTTTTT. Translation gives CASSPHQGGEKLFF. The chain links TRBV9 to TRBJ1-4; 7 positions match TRBD1. CDR1 is SGDLS, CDR2 YYNGEE, per germline. The CDR3 contains 14 residues. The ends lost 4 bases at V and 8 bases at J; junction bases unmatched: 8.